Included here is one T cell receptor (beta chain) sequence, with context. Assay: immunoSEQ multiplex PCR; the TCRdb copy retains only in-frame clones and omits some. This sample has about 80,000 clones, with approximately 94% found just once. This record comes from a study of T cell changes during pregnancy in multiple sclerosis. The J segment lost 6 bases and the V segment lost 4 bases, leaving 9 bases of the junction unmatched. The CDR3 sequence is 15 residues long. Germline V gene data show CDR1 as LGHNA and CDR2 as YSLEER. Here the sequenced sample was peripheral blood, taken after pregnancy. This clonotype originated in a female donor in good health, enrolled as a control in a pregnancy study. The chain joins TRBV4-3 to TRBJ2-1; TRBD2 matches 7 bases. This CDR3 is CASSPQGGGSNEQFF. The CDR3 region has the DNA TGCGCCAGCAGCCCCCAGGGTGGCGGGAGCAATGAGCAGTTCTTC.